This TCR beta chain was sequenced for a study of shared clonotypes between healthy human individuals. Generated by immunoSEQ multiplex PCR, the TCRdb table keeps only in-frame clones and is missing some. The table shows 2.3 million or so clones, with more than 85% occurring only once. CDR3 length: 13 amino acids. The germline gives CDR1 MDHEN, CDR2 SYDVKM. V lost 6 bases to trimming and J lost 9 bases, with 17 bases between them. Input material: naive CD4+ T cells from PBMCs. Subset in this sample: CD45RA+ positively selected. This chain joins TRBV28 and TRBJ1-2, with D maybe TRBD1 (5 bases). The clonotype was recovered from a man between 18 and 29 years old in good health. Some clones in this sample may be carry-over from other donors' samples. The CDR3 here is CASRKTALSRYTF. DNA for the CDR3: TGTGCCAGCAGGAAGACAGCTTTATCCCGCTACACCTTC.